This T cell receptor beta chain was retrieved from a study of molecular identifiers for immune sequencing clone quantification. The germline V and J ends were trimmed by 4 bases and 3 bases, with 9 bases remaining between them. Looked up from germline, CDR1 is LGHDT and CDR2 is YNNKEL (reference sequence). This CDR3 is built from 13 residues. RNA fractions of 10%, 30% or 50% and about 18,000 to 1,100,000 sorted cells were the source of naive CD8 libraries. Sorting isolated naive CD8 T cells as CD8+CD4-CCR7+CD45RA+ events. This clonotype has at least ten counts. From the PCR reads, TCRdb called clonotypes with MiXCR, one entry per CDR3 protein. Altogether fewer than 350,000 distinct CDR3 sequences are present, 24% being singletons, with the ten largest covering 0.74%.

This rearrangement joins TRBV3-1 to TRBJ1-1; TRBD1 might be the D (6 bases). The clonotype comes from a human donor in good health. Some libraries in this study had Jurkat cell RNA spiked in. The sample comprised naive CD8+ T cells from blood, with Jurkat cell RNA spiked in. As for subset: FACS-sorted CD8+CD4-CCR7+CD45RA+ naive T cells. The CDR3 sequence: CASSLTGDTEAFF. CDR3 coding DNA: TGTGCCAGCAGCCTGACAGGAGACACTGAAGCTTTCTTT.